A single sample gave rise to the 21 T cell receptor beta chains below, sequenced in a study of early T cells in non-severe SARS-CoV-2 infection. TCRdb redid the calling of the 5' RACE reads with MiXCR, one entry per CDR3 protein. The sample includes 50,000 to 70,000 distinct CDR3 sequences, approximately 12% of them seen just once. Sample: whole blood. All receptors derive from an adult who was a healthcare worker with PCR-confirmed SARS-CoV-2 infection or an uninfected control (not recorded which).

The chain employs TRBV5-4 and TRBJ2-2; D is uncertain. V lost 0 bases to trimming and J lost 6 bases, with 9 bases between them. Germline assignment: CDR1 SGHNT and CDR2 YYREEE (reference sequence). The CDR3 has 14 amino acids. The CDR3 coding sequence is TGTGCCAGCAGCTTGGAGACCATGTCCGGGGAGCTGTTTTTT. Protein product: CASSLETMSGELFF.

The chain recombines TRBV11-2 with TRBJ1-1; D possibly corresponds to TRBD1 (5 bases). The length of the CDR3 is 15 residues. V lost 5 bases and J lost 1, with 14 bases in between. The germline gives CDR1 SGHAT, CDR2 FQNNGV. In DNA, the CDR3 is TGTGCCAGCAGCCCACAGACAGTGGGGAACACTGAAGCTTTCTTT. Translated, it gives CASSPQTVGNTEAFF. The complete variable domain, with remaining parts taken from reference TRBV11-2 and TRBJ1-1, reads EAGVAQSPRYKIIEKRQSVAFWCNPISGHATLYWYQQILGQGPKLLIQFQNNGVVDDSQLPKDRFSAERLKGVDSTLKIQPAKLEDSAVYLCASSPQTVGNTEAFFGQGTRLTVV.

Regarding this clonotype: A single base separates this from a much larger clone, so it may be a read error. The CDR3 region is CVSTQGLNQPQHF. CDR3 sequence (DNA): TGTGTCAGCACCCAGGGACTCAATCAGCCCCAGCATTTT. This chain links TRBV7-2 with TRBJ1-5; D perhaps matches TRBD1 (5 bases). The germline V gene has CDR1 SGHTA and CDR2 FQGNSA. This CDR3 region has 13 residues. Using reference TRBV7-2 and TRBJ1-5 for the parts outside the CDR3, the full variable domain is GAGVSQSPSNKVTEKGKDVELRCDPISGHTALYWYRQSLGQGLEFLIYFQGNSAPDKSGLPSDRFSAERTGGSVSTLTIQRTQQEDSAVYLCVSTQGLNQPQHFGDGTRLSIL.

In this sample, this clonotype turned up many times. The chain has TRBV20-1 and TRBJ2-1; 8 bases are a match to TRBD2. The CDR3 extends over 13 amino acids. With 1 base clipped from V and 5 bases from J, the junction kept 1 base outside the gene matches. The germline gives CDR1 DFQATT, CDR2 SNEGSKA (reference sequence). CDR3 region: CSARVTSDNEQFF. CDR3 nucleotides: TGCAGTGCTAGAGTGACTAGCGACAATGAGCAGTTCTTC.

Many counts were recorded for this clonotype. The gene calls are TRBV30 and TRBJ1-6; a possible D gene is TRBD1 (6 bases). The CDR3 length is 17 residues. V shed 3 bases and J shed 0 bases, with 15 bases lying between them. Germline V gene data show CDR1 as GTSNPN and CDR2 as SVGIG (reference sequence). Written as DNA, the CDR3 is TGTGCCTGGAGGGGGATAACAGGGAGCTCCTATAATTCACCCCTCCACTTT. Translating gives CAWRGITGSSYNSPLHF.

The J gene is TRBJ2-3, the V gene TRBV10-3; 9 nucleotides agree with TRBD1. CDR1 and CDR2 from the germline V gene are ENHRY and SYGVKD. The CDR3 is 14 amino acids. The junction had 5 bases not matched to a gene; V was cut back by 7 bases and J by 3 bases. The CDR3 DNA reads TGTGCCATCACCCCGGGACAGGGAACAGATACGCAGTATTTT. This codes for CAITPGQGTDTQYF.

In this sample, this clonotype turned up a few times. The genes are TRBV29-1 and TRBJ2-4; TRBD1 is a possible D gene (5 bases). Germline V lookup: CDR1 SQVTM, CDR2 ANQGSEA. Trimming shortened V by 7 bases and J by 1 base, and 17 bases separated the two germline ends. The CDR3 has 15 amino acids. The CDR3 is CSGTIRAGAKNIQYF. The CDR3 DNA is TGCAGCGGTACGATCAGGGCAGGGGCCAAAAACATTCAGTACTTC.

The chain links TRBV20-1 to TRBJ2-3; possibly TRBD2 for D (5 bases). Germline V lookup: CDR1 DFQATT, CDR2 SNEGSKA (reference sequence). Trimming stripped 5 bases from V and 4 bases from J, with 10 bases between. This CDR3 has 12 residues. Here the CDR3 reads CSAGELSDTQYF. CDR3 DNA: TGCAGTGCTGGGGAGTTGTCAGATACGCAGTATTTT.

This clonotype was counted many times. The chain employs TRBV2 and TRBJ1-2, with D tentatively TRBD1 (5 bases). Germline V gene lookup returns CDR1 SNHLY and CDR2 FYNNEI. V lost 3 bases to trimming and J lost 2 bases, with 10 bases between them. The CDR3 runs to 14 residues. The CDR3 DNA follows: TGTGCCAGCAGTGAGCAGGGCGGAAACTATGGCTACACCTTC. Protein: CASSEQGGNYGYTF.

This clonotype was counted many times. V is TRBV12-3 or TRBV12-4 and J is TRBJ2-1; D gene unclear. The V end was cut by 3 bases, the J end by 9 bases, with 9 bases between. The CDR3 runs to 12 residues. This CDR3 is CASSFRRREQFF. The DNA of the CDR3 is TGTGCCAGCAGTTTTCGGCGGCGTGAGCAGTTCTTC.

This clonotype occurred a few times. This chain connects TRBV18 to TRBJ2-7; TRBD2 aligns across 9 bases. The CDR3 sequence is 15 residues long. V dropped 3 bases and J dropped 0; count of bases not matched to a gene: 3. Looked up from germline, CDR1 is KGHSH and CDR2 is LQKENI. The CDR3 DNA is TGTGCCAGCTCACCGGCTAGCGGGGTCTCCTACGAGCAGTACTTC. This codes for CASSPASGVSYEQYF. Full variable domain (outside the CDR3, taken from reference TRBV18 and TRBJ2-7): NAGVMQNPRHLVRRRGQEARLRCSPMKGHSHVYWYRQLPEEGLKFMVYLQKENIIDESGMPKERFSAEFPKEGPSILRIQQVVRGDSAAYFCASSPASGVSYEQYFGPGTRLTVT.

V gene TRBV7-9 combines with J gene TRBJ2-1; 7 nucleotides align to TRBD2. The ends lost 10 bases at V and 4 bases at J; junction bases unmatched: 10. The CDR3 is 14 amino acids. Germline V lookup: CDR1 SEHNR, CDR2 FQNEAQ (reference sequence). The CDR3 coding sequence is TGTGCCACCCTTCCTAGCGGTCCTTACAATGAGCAGTTCTTC. It encodes CATLPSGPYNEQFF.

This clonotype was seen a handful of times. V usage is TRBV24-1 and J usage is TRBJ2-7, with 7 bases matching TRBD1. CDR1 KGHDR and CDR2 SFDVKD come from the germline V gene. V shed 3 bases, J shed 2 bases, and the junction held 12 bases outside the gene matches. The CDR3 runs to 17 residues. Here the CDR3 reads CATSDREQGPTPYEQYF. The CDR3 DNA is TGTGCCACCAGTGATCGGGAACAGGGGCCCACTCCCTACGAGCAGTACTTC.

This clonotype occurred a few times. The rearrangement uses TRBV5-4 and TRBJ2-3, with 11 bases identical to TRBD1. From germline, CDR1 is SGHNT and CDR2 YYREEE (reference sequence). The length of the CDR3 is 15 residues. The V segment lost 4 bases and the J segment 4 bases; nucleotides outside the gene matches: 5. The CDR3 DNA is TGTGCCAGCAGCCAAGGGACAGGGGGAGCAGATACGCAGTATTTT. Translation: CASSQGTGGADTQYF.

This clonotype has a handful of counts. This chain uses TRBV10-2 with TRBJ1-6; unclear D gene. The length of the CDR3 is 17 residues. Germline V CDR1 and CDR2: WSHSY, SAAADI. Trimming stripped 2 bases from V and 0 bases from J, with 11 bases between. The CDR3 nucleotides read TGCGCCAGCAGTGAGCCTCTCGTGAGCTCCTATAATTCACCCCTCCACTTT. Its protein product is CASSEPLVSSYNSPLHF.

This clonotype was seen only a few times. The chain combines TRBV12-3 or TRBV12-4 with TRBJ2-1; 8 nucleotides align to TRBD2. With V trimmed by 1 base and J by 10 bases, 9 bases remained unmatched. The CDR3 sequence is 15 residues long. The CDR3 reads CASSLGSAGGREQFF. For the CDR3, the DNA is TGTGCCAGCAGTTTAGGGTCGGCGGGAGGTCGCGAGCAGTTCTTC.

The table lists this clonotype with many counts. The chain carries TRBV19 and TRBJ1-5, with 8 bases matching TRBD1. The CDR3 sequence is 15 residues long. V trimming: 9 bases; J trimming: 0 bases; junction bases outside the gene matches: 7. Germline values: CDR1 LNHDA, CDR2 SQIVND (reference sequence). CDR3 nucleotide sequence: TGTGCCAGCCACACAGGGGGTCATAGCAATCAGCCCCAGCATTTT. Translating it yields CASHTGGHSNQPQHF.

This clonotype was seen ten or more times. The chain recombines TRBV5-1 with TRBJ2-2, with 7 bases lining up with TRBD2. The CDR3 extends over 17 amino acids. Germline CDR1 SGHRS, CDR2 YFSETQ. V shed 5 bases, J shed 0 bases, and the junction held 10 bases outside the gene matches. The CDR3 protein is CASRDYSGRTNTGELFF. As DNA, the CDR3 is TGCGCCAGCAGAGATTACTCCGGGAGGACGAACACCGGGGAGCTGTTTTTT.

This clonotype was detected only a few times. The chain uses TRBV29-1 and TRBJ1-1, with D unclear. There are 11 residues in the CDR3. The V gene's germline CDR1 is SQVTM and CDR2 ANQGSEA. Deletions cut 7 bases from V and 3 bases from J, with 9 bases between. The CDR3 region has the DNA TGCAGCGCGTGGGTTTACACTGAAGCTTTCTTT. Translated, it gives CSAWVYTEAFF.

The V call is TRBV4-3, the J call TRBJ2-7, with D maybe TRBD2 (6 bases). The germline CDR1 and CDR2 sequences are LGHNA and YSLEER. Deletions cut 5 bases from V and 2 bases from J, with 10 bases between. CDR3 length equals 13 residues. For the CDR3, the DNA is TGCGCCAGCAGCGCCGGGACTGCCTACGAGCAGTACTTC. Translation: CASSAGTAYEQYF.

This clonotype was counted at least ten times. This chain uses TRBV7-9 with TRBJ2-1; TRBD1 agrees at 10 bases. The CDR3 contains 18 residues. J was trimmed by 7 bases and V by 5 bases; bases with no gene match: 17. Germline assignment: CDR1 SEHNR and CDR2 FQNEAQ (reference sequence). CDR3: CASSPKAVGQGGRNEQFF. The CDR3 DNA reads TGTGCCAGCAGCCCCAAGGCCGTTGGACAGGGGGGAAGGAATGAGCAGTTCTTC.